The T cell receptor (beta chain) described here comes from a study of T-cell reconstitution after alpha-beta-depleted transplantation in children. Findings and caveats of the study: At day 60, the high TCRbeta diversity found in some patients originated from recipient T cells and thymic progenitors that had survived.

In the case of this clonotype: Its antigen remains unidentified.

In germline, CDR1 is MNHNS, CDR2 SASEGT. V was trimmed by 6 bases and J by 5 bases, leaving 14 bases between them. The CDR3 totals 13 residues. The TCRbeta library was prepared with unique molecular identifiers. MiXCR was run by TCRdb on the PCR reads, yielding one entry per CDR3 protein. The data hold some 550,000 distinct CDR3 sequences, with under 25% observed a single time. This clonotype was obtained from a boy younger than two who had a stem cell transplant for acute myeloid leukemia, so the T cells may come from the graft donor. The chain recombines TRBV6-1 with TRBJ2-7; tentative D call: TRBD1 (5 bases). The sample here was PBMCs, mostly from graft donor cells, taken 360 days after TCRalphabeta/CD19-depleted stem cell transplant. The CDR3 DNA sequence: TGTGCCAGCAGAGTTTCGACGGACAACGAGCAGTACGTC. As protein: CASRVSTDNEQYV.